This T cell receptor (beta chain) was recovered during a study of regulatory and conventional T cells in RAG deficiency. General study findings and limits: These Omenn syndrome Treg sorts may hold peripherally activated cells instead. Omenn patients showed >85% Treg-Tconv overlap and shorter CDR3 lengths.

Comments on this clone: No antigen is known for it.

The sorted regulatory T cells were CD4+, CD25-high and CD127-low, with genomic DNA sequenced. Sequenced by immunoSEQ multiplex PCR; TCRdb stores in-frame clones only, minus some. The sample lists about 9,400 clones; approximately 88% were seen once. This sample was shared with a second study, whose subject was regulatory T cells. As that study records: Primers: 52 TRBV forward and 13 TRBJ reverse.

This clonotype was obtained from a human donor in good health. The sequencing sample was made of Tregs sorted from blood.

The CDR3 protein is CASTGWGAKLTDTQYF. The CDR3 coding sequence is TGTGCCAGCACCGGTTGGGGGGCGAAACTCACAGATACGCAGTATTTT. The chain recombines TRBV2 with TRBJ2-3; tentatively, D is TRBD1 or TRBD2 (6 bases each). CDR1 is SNHLY, CDR2 FYNNEI, per germline. The length of the CDR3 is 16 residues. The ends were cut back, 7 bases at V and 2 bases at J, with 19 bases in the middle.